These 19 T cell receptor beta chains were all obtained from the same sample, sequenced in a study of blood T cell repertoires in COVID-19. Using immunoSEQ multiplex PCR, the repertoire was profiled, and TCRdb retains in-frame clones only, with some absent. The sample shows about 50,000 clones, approximately 91% of them seen only once. The sequenced sample consisted of peripheral blood. The receptors originated from a human donor in a cohort sampled during active COVID-19.

The chain combines TRBV12-3 or TRBV12-4 with TRBJ1-1, with TRBD1 matching 9 bases. The CDR3 contains 13 residues. The J segment lost 8 bases and the V segment lost 5 bases, leaving 6 bases of the junction unmatched. The CDR3 DNA follows: TGTGCCAGCAGTCGACAGGGGGTTTTGGAAGCTTTCTTT. Translating gives CASSRQGVLEAFF.

This chain links TRBV18 with TRBJ2-5; possibly TRBD1 for D (6 bases). Trimming stripped 5 bases from V and 0 bases from J, with 13 bases between. This CDR3 has 15 residues. Germline-derived CDR1 and CDR2 are KGHSH and LQKENI. CDR3 DNA sequence: TGTGCCAGCTCAGCCACCCGGGACAACCAAGAGACCCAGTACTTC. It specifies CASSATRDNQETQYF.

This chain uses TRBV3-1 (or the pseudogene TRBV3-2) with TRBJ1-6; TRBD1 aligns across 7 bases. The germline gives CDR1 LGHDT, CDR2 YNNKEL (reference sequence). The CDR3 is 17 residues long. Losses at the gene ends were 4 bases for V and 3 bases for J; bases not matched to a gene: 9. This chain's CDR3 is CASSRAGQLVYNSPLHF. In DNA form, the CDR3 reads TGTGCCAGCAGCCGTGCGGGACAGCTTGTCTATAATTCACCCCTCCACTTT.

The V gene is TRBV28, the J gene TRBJ1-2; TRBD1 is a possible D gene (5 bases). This CDR3 has 13 amino acids. The germline CDR1 and CDR2 sequences are MDHEN and SYDVKM. Trimming cost V 2 bases and J 8 bases, with 12 bases left between them. Here the CDR3 DNA reads TGTGCCAGCAGTTTAGTACAGGTCTCGGGCTACACCTTC. Protein sequence: CASSLVQVSGYTF.

The chain recombines TRBV4-1 with TRBJ1-6; perhaps TRBD1 as D (5 bases). The germline V gene encodes CDR1 MGHRA and CDR2 YSYEKL. V lost 4 bases and J 2 bases, leaving 6 bases between the germline ends. The CDR3 is 14 residues long. Written as DNA, the CDR3 is TGCGCCAGCAGCCCGACAGCCTATAATTCACCCCTCCACTTT. Amino acids: CASSPTAYNSPLHF.

This chain uses TRBV2 with TRBJ2-1, with 7 bases aligning to TRBD1. Germline V gene lookup returns CDR1 SNHLY and CDR2 FYNNEI. The J segment lost 8 bases and the V segment lost 6 bases, leaving 10 bases of the junction unmatched. CDR3 length: 14 residues. The CDR3 coding sequence is TGTGCCAGCAGCATACAGGGGCGGGTAGATGAGCAGTTCTTC. Protein sequence: CASSIQGRVDEQFF.

The V and J genes are TRBV11-2 and TRBJ1-6; D ambiguous. Looked up from germline, CDR1 is SGHAT and CDR2 is FQNNGV. V lost 4 bases and J lost 10, with 11 bases in between. The CDR3 loop spans 13 amino acids. The CDR3 protein is CASSSFSGSPLHF. In DNA, the CDR3 is TGTGCCAGCAGCTCCTTTTCGGGGTCACCCCTCCACTTT.

The gene calls are TRBV11-2 and TRBJ1-2; D is perhaps TRBD1 (6 bases). The V end lost 5 bases, the J end lost 5 bases, and 18 bases lay between the germline ends. The CDR3 is 15 residues long. The V gene's germline CDR1 is SGHAT and CDR2 FQNNGV. The CDR3: CASSPVLGTSYGYTF. The DNA of the CDR3 is TGTGCCAGCAGCCCAGTCCTCGGGACATCTTATGGCTACACCTTC.

The rearrangement uses TRBV5-1 and TRBJ1-2; 10 nucleotides line up with TRBD1. This CDR3 is built from 16 residues. Germline lookup yields CDR1 SGHRS and CDR2 YFSETQ. With 4 bases clipped from V and 2 bases from J, the junction kept 8 bases outside the gene matches. CDR3 nucleotides: TGCGCCAGCAGCGGAGAGACAGGGGGCACGAACTATGGCTACACCTTC. Its protein product is CASSGETGGTNYGYTF.

V gene TRBV6-5 combines with J gene TRBJ2-3; weak D call: TRBD2 (6 bases). V was cut by 6 bases and J by 5 bases, with 15 bases left in between. The CDR3 consists of 14 residues. The germline CDR1 and CDR2 sequences are MNHEY and SVGAGI. The DNA of the CDR3 is TGTGCCAGCAGGCAGTCTCTGCGGGGAGATACGCAGTATTTT. This codes for CASRQSLRGDTQYF.

V gene TRBV18 combines with J gene TRBJ1-1; the match to TRBD1 covers 7 bases. Germline V lookup: CDR1 KGHSH, CDR2 LQKENI. J was trimmed by 0 bases and V by 2 bases; bases with no gene match: 9. The CDR3 runs 17 residues. The CDR3 DNA sequence: TGTGCCAGCTCACCAACCACAGGGGTTTTGTTGAACACTGAAGCTTTCTTT. This encodes CASSPTTGVLLNTEAFF. Complete variable domain (other parts from reference TRBV18 and TRBJ1-1): NAGVMQNPRHLVRRRGQEARLRCSPMKGHSHVYWYRQLPEEGLKFMVYLQKENIIDESGMPKERFSAEFPKEGPSILRIQQVVRGDSAAYFCASSPTTGVLLNTEAFFGQGTRLTVV.

The chain combines TRBV4-1 with TRBJ2-1; the match to TRBD1 covers 9 bases. CDR1 MGHRA and CDR2 YSYEKL come from the germline V gene. The ends lost 0 bases at V and 11 bases at J; junction bases unmatched: 8. The CDR3 length is 15 residues. The DNA of the CDR3 is TGCGCCAGCAGCCAAGATTGGGGACAGGGTTCGAAGCAGTTCTTC. Translating it yields CASSQDWGQGSKQFF.

The chain combines TRBV5-1 with TRBJ1-4; maybe TRBD1 (6 bases). The CDR3 is 14 residues long. Germline CDR1 reads SGHRS; CDR2 reads YFSETQ. V was shortened by 2 bases and J by 8 bases, with 13 bases between the two germline ends. The CDR3 here is CASSFGTRGEKLFF. CDR3 bases: TGCGCCAGCAGCTTCGGTACGAGGGGGGAAAAACTGTTTTTT.

This chain joins TRBV4-3 and TRBJ2-1; D is possibly TRBD2 (5 bases). CDR1 LGHNA and CDR2 YSLEER come from the germline V gene. The V gene lost 1 base and the J gene lost 2 bases, with 15 bases spanning the gap. The CDR3 is made up of 17 amino acids. CDR3 amino acids: CASSQAAGELTYNEQFF. CDR3 in DNA: TGCGCCAGCAGCCAAGCCGCCGGGGAGTTAACCTACAATGAGCAGTTCTTC.

The gene calls are TRBV28 and TRBJ1-2; 9 nucleotides line up with TRBD1. The V gene end was trimmed by 8 bases and the J gene end by 4 bases; junction bases not matched to a gene: 5. The CDR3 extends over 13 amino acids. CDR1 and CDR2 (germline): MDHEN, SYDVKM. The CDR3 nucleotides read TGTGCCAGCCGGGACAGGGTACTCTATGGCTACACCTTC. This gives the protein CASRDRVLYGYTF.

V usage is TRBV4-3 and J usage is TRBJ2-3, with 9 bases aligning to TRBD2. The CDR3 loop spans 16 amino acids. Germline-derived CDR1 and CDR2 are LGHNA and YSLEER. The V segment lost 3 bases and the J segment 2 bases; nucleotides outside the gene matches: 6. CDR3 sequence reads: CASSQVAGAHTDTQYF. As DNA, the CDR3 is TGCGCCAGCAGCCAGGTAGCGGGGGCCCACACAGATACGCAGTATTTT.

V is TRBV6-1 and J is TRBJ1-5; a weak D match, TRBD1 (6 bases). CDR1 is MNHNS and CDR2 is SASEGT in the germline V gene. This CDR3 region has 14 residues. Between the trimmed V and J ends, which lost 2 bases and 4 bases, there was a span of 9 bases. CDR3 coding DNA: TGTGCCAGCAGTGAATCCAGGGGAAATCAGCCCCAGCATTTT. It encodes CASSESRGNQPQHF.

The chain combines TRBV7-9 with TRBJ1-2; tentatively, D is TRBD1 (6 bases). Germline loops: CDR1 SEHNR, CDR2 FQNEAQ (reference sequence). The length of the CDR3 is 20 residues. V was trimmed by 7 bases and J by 0 bases, leaving 30 bases between them. CDR3 sequence reads: CASTDRTLELITWTNYGYTF. The CDR3, as DNA: TGTGCCAGCACTGACAGGACCCTAGAGTTGATAACATGGACTAACTATGGCTACACCTTC.

The chain is built from TRBV24-1 and TRBJ1-1; 9 bases fit TRBD1. The J segment lost 5 bases and the V segment lost 7 bases, leaving 7 bases of the junction unmatched. The CDR3 totals 14 residues. Germline V gives CDR1 KGHDR, CDR2 SFDVKD. Written as DNA, the CDR3 is TGTGCCACCAGCGGGACAGGGCCGAATACTGAAGCTTTCTTT. Translated: CATSGTGPNTEAFF.